This TCR beta chain emerged from a study of T cell changes during pregnancy in multiple sclerosis. Assay: immunoSEQ multiplex PCR; the TCRdb copy retains only in-frame clones and omits some. The sample has about 87,000 clones; 90% to 95% are singletons. The V end lost 4 bases, the J end lost 5 bases, and 15 bases lay between the germline ends. This CDR3 is 14 amino acids long. CDR1 is MGHRA and CDR2 is YSYEKL in the germline V gene. The V call is TRBV4-1, the J call TRBJ2-7; the D gene is possibly TRBD2 (6 bases). Specimen: peripheral blood, collected in the third trimester of pregnancy. The source is a female donor in good health, enrolled as a control in a pregnancy study. CDR3 nucleotide sequence: TGCGCCAGCAGCCCCGGACTAAAAATCAACGAGCAGTACTTC. It yields the protein CASSPGLKINEQYF.